Listed below are T cell receptor beta chains from one sample, sequenced in a study of blood T cell repertoires in COVID-19. Sequenced by immunoSEQ multiplex PCR; TCRdb stores in-frame clones only, minus some. This sample has under 250,000 clones, with 70% to 90% found just once. The sample consisted of peripheral blood. The receptor source for this set is a woman aged 45-60 years with active or convalescent COVID-19. CDR3s include the opening cysteine and the closing phenylalanine or tryptophan. A D gene is named only where the DNA matches it firmly. A row's size may be missing; if present it is once, few, many or a size class.

D gene	V gene	clone size	J gene	CDR3 DNA	CDR3 protein
-	TRBV28	-	TRBJ2-3	TGTGCCAGCAGTTCCTCCCAGACTAAATGGAGGGGCACAGATACGCAGTATTTT	CASSSSQTKWRGTDTQYF
TRBD2	TRBV7-6	few	TRBJ2-7	TGTGCCAGCAGCTCACTAGCGGGTCCGTTAAACGAGCAGTACTTC	CASSSLAGPLNEQYF
-	TRBV19	-	TRBJ1-1	TGTGCCAGTAGCGAACAGGGCACCAACACTGAAGCTTTCTTT	CASSEQGTNTEAFF
-	TRBV11-1	-	TRBJ2-3	TGTGCCAGCAGCCGAGCTCCTAGCACAGATACGCAGTATTTT	CASSRAPSTDTQYF
-	TRBV5-6	-	TRBJ1-1	TGTGCCAGCAGCTTCCTTCGGGGTACCACTGAAGCTTTCTTT	CASSFLRGTTEAFF
TRBD1	TRBV30	-	TRBJ1-4	TGTGCCTGGACCGGGACAGGGGTCGGAAAACTGTTTTTT	CAWTGTGVGKLFF
TRBD1	TRBV10-2	-	TRBJ2-7	TGCGCCAGCAGTCCATCCGGGACAGGGGGCGCCGAGCAGTACTTC	CASSPSGTGGAEQYF
TRBD1	TRBV18	-	TRBJ1-4	TGTGCCAGCTCACAGTCGGGACAGGCTGGGGAAAAACTGTTTTTT	CASSQSGQAGEKLFF
-	TRBV5-1	once	TRBJ1-4	TGCGCCAGCAGCCAGAACGGGGGTGATGAAAAACTGTTTTTT	CASSQNGGDEKLFF
-	TRBV10-3	-	TRBJ2-6	TGTGCCATAAGACAGGAGCTCTCTGGGGCCAACGTCCTGACTTTC	CAIRQELSGANVLTF
-	TRBV12-3/TRBV12-4	-	TRBJ2-5	TGTGCCAGCAGTAGGGACAACCAAGAGACCCAGTACTTC	CASSRDNQETQYF
-	TRBV10-3	once	TRBJ1-2	TGTGCCATCAGTGAGTCGGAGACTTCCACCTTC	CAISESETSTF
-	TRBV12-5	-	TRBJ2-2	TGTGCTAGTGGTACCGGACAGACAACCGGGGAGCTGTTTTTT	CASGTGQTTGELFF
TRBD2	TRBV9	-	TRBJ2-1	TGTGCCAGCAGCGTAGGGGGTAGCGGGCTTTACAATGAGCAGTTCTTC	CASSVGGSGLYNEQFF
-	TRBV6-5	-	TRBJ2-3	TGTGCCAGCACCCGGGGAGTGGGCACAGATACGCAGTATTTT	CASTRGVGTDTQYF
TRBD1	TRBV6-2/TRBV6-3	-	TRBJ1-6	TGTGCCAGCAGTCCACGGGACAGGCTCCCTTCACCCCTCCACTTT	CASSPRDRLPSPLHF
-	TRBV6-5	-	TRBJ2-1	TGTGCCACCAGTTCGGGGAGCTCCTACAATGAGCAGTTCTTC	CATSSGSSYNEQFF
-	TRBV10-1	-	TRBJ2-5	TGCGCCAGCAGTGAGTCGCCAGGGGCAGAGACCCAGTACTTC	CASSESPGAETQYF
TRBD1	TRBV5-4	-	TRBJ2-2	TGTGCCAGCAAGAGACAGGGGGTTGGCACCGGGGAGCTGTTTTTT	CASKRQGVGTGELFF
TRBD2	TRBV7-2	-	TRBJ2-1	TGTGCCAGCAGTTTCACTAGCGGGAATGGGAATGAGCAGTTCTTC	CASSFTSGNGNEQFF
-	TRBV5-5	-	TRBJ1-5	TGTGCCAGCAGCTTGAAGGGGGTAGATCAGCCCCAGCATTTT	CASSLKGVDQPQHF
-	TRBV5-6	-	TRBJ2-7	TGTGCCAGCAGCTCCCCCGGAGTGAGCGAGCAGTACTTC	CASSSPGVSEQYF
-	TRBV10-3	-	TRBJ2-6	TGTGCCATCAGTGAGATAGGAGAAATCCGGGGGGCCAACGTCCTGACTTTC	CAISEIGEIRGANVLTF
-	TRBV19	-	TRBJ2-5	TGTGCCACTAGGGACGGCGGGGAGACCCAGTACTTC	CATRDGGETQYF
TRBD2	TRBV5-1	-	TRBJ2-5	TGCGCCAGCAGTCCCGGGACTAGCGGAGAGACCCAGTACTTC	CASSPGTSGETQYF
-	TRBV10-3	-	TRBJ1-3	TGTGCCATCAGTGGGCAGGGCGTTGGAAACACCATATATTTT	CAISGQGVGNTIYF
TRBD1	TRBV5-1	once	TRBJ1-2	TGCGCCACCAACCCAGGGCAGGGGGCCCGTTCTAACTATGGCTACACCTTC	CATNPGQGARSNYGYTF
TRBD1	TRBV6-5	-	TRBJ1-1	TGTGCCAGCAGGGACAGGGGCAACTTGGGTGGAGCTTTCTTT	CASRDRGNLGGAFF
TRBD1	TRBV5-6	-	TRBJ1-3	TGTGCCAGCAGCTTAGGGGGCCCAGGGTCCTATCTCTCGGGAAACACCATATATTTT	CASSLGGPGSYLSGNTIYF
-	TRBV24-1	-	TRBJ1-5	TGTGCCACCAGTGATCCTGGAGTAAGCAATCAGCCCCAGCATTTT	CATSDPGVSNQPQHF
-	TRBV18	-	TRBJ1-3	TGTGCCAGCTCACCTTACAGGGACTCTGGAAACACCATATATTTT	CASSPYRDSGNTIYF
TRBD2	TRBV24-1	-	TRBJ2-3	TGTGCCACCAGTGATTTTGGGCCGACTAGCGGGAACACAGATACGCAGTATTTT	CATSDFGPTSGNTDTQYF
TRBD2	TRBV24-1	-	TRBJ2-5	TGTGCCACCAGCCGAGGGGAGGGAGAGACCCAGTACTTC	CATSRGEGETQYF
-	TRBV6-5	-	TRBJ1-2	TGTGCCAGCAGTTACTCCCGACAGCTACTTAACTATGGCTACACCTTC	CASSYSRQLLNYGYTF
TRBD2	TRBV3-1/TRBV3-2	-	TRBJ2-3	TGTGCCAGCAGCCAGGAGCGAGGCGGAGCGGGGGGAATTACGCAGTATTTT	CASSQERGGAGGITQYF
-	TRBV4-2	-	TRBJ2-2	TGTGCCAGCAGCCAGGATAGCGGCGCGAACACCGGGGAGCTGTTTTTT	CASSQDSGANTGELFF
TRBD1	TRBV19	-	TRBJ2-7	TGTGCCAGTAGTCTCGGACAGGGGGCGTACGAGCAGTACTTC	CASSLGQGAYEQYF
TRBD1	TRBV19	-	TRBJ1-1	TGTGCCAGCGCCTACAGGGGCAGGGGAAACACTGAAGCTTTCTTT	CASAYRGRGNTEAFF
TRBD1	TRBV10-2	-	TRBJ1-4	TGCGCCAGCAGGCCCTTAAATCGACAGGGGCTCGAGGAAAAACTGTTTTTT	CASRPLNRQGLEEKLFF
-	TRBV10-1	-	TRBJ1-4	TGCGCCAGCAGTGACCGACCGGGTGAAAAACTGTTTTTT	CASSDRPGEKLFF
-	TRBV11-2	-	TRBJ1-2	TGTGCCAGCAGCCCCCTCACAGGGTCGATTAGCGATGGCTACACCTTC	CASSPLTGSISDGYTF
TRBD1	TRBV2	-	TRBJ1-5	TGTGCCAGCAGAGACAGGGGTGAGGGTCAGCCCCAGCATTTT	CASRDRGEGQPQHF
TRBD1	TRBV28	-	TRBJ1-2	TGTGCCACACAGGGGAACTATGGCTACACCTTC	CATQGNYGYTF
-	TRBV28	-	TRBJ2-3	TGTGCCACCCAGGGCGCAGATACGCAGTATTTT	CATQGADTQYF
-	TRBV14	-	TRBJ1-1	TGTGCCAGCAGCCAAGTCGGTGGGGCAGGGGCTCGCCAGGGGGAAGCTTTCTTT	CASSQVGGAGARQGEAFF
-	TRBV2	-	TRBJ1-5	TGTGCCAGCAGTGAACCTCCTGCGGAGCCCCAGCATTTT	CASSEPPAEPQHF
TRBD1	TRBV6-5	-	TRBJ1-1	TGTGCCAGCAGTTACTCGCTGACAGGGTTTGGTGAAGCTTTCTTT	CASSYSLTGFGEAFF
TRBD1	TRBV19	-	TRBJ1-6	TGTGCCAGTAAGACTGCGGGACAGGGCTCACCCCTCCACTTT	CASKTAGQGSPLHF
-	TRBV5-4	-	TRBJ1-4	TGTGCCAGCAGCTTGGGAGTTAATGAAAAACTGTTTTTT	CASSLGVNEKLFF